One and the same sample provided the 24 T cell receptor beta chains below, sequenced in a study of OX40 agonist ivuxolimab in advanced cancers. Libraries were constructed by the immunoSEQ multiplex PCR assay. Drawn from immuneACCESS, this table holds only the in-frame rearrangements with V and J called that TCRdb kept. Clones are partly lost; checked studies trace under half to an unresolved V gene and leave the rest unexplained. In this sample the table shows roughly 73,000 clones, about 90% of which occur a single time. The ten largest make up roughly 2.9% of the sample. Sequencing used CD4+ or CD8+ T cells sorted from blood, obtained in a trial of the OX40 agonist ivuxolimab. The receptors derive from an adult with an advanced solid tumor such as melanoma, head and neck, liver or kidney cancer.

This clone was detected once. The CDR3 reads CASDGRPQDWELFF. In nucleotides, the CDR3 is TGTGCCAGCGACGGCAGGCCACAGGATTGGGAACTGTTTTTT. The genes are TRBV6-1 and TRBJ1-4, with D maybe TRBD1 (5 bases). Germline assignment: CDR1 MNHNS and CDR2 SASEGT. V dropped 8 bases and J dropped 12 bases, with 22 bases sitting between them. The CDR3 sequence is 14 residues long.

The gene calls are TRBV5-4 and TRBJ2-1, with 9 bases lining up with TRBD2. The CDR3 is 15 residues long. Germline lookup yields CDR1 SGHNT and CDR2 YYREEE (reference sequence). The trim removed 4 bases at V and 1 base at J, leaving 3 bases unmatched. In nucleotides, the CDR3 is TGTGCCAGCAGCAGAACTAGCGGGTCCTACAATGAGCAGTTCTTC. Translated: CASSRTSGSYNEQFF.

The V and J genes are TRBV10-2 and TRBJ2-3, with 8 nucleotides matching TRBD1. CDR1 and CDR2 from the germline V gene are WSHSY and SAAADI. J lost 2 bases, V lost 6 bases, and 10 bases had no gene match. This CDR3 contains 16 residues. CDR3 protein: CASRDRAGTATDTQYF. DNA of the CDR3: TGCGCCAGCAGGGACAGGGCGGGGACCGCCACAGATACGCAGTATTTT.

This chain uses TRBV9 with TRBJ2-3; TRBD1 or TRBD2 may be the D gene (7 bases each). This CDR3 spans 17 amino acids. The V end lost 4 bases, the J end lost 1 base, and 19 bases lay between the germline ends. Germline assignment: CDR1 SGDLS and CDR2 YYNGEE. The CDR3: CASSSRGGGRGTDTQYF. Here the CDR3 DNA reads TGTGCCAGCAGCTCCAGAGGGGGCGGGAGAGGCACAGATACGCAGTATTTT.

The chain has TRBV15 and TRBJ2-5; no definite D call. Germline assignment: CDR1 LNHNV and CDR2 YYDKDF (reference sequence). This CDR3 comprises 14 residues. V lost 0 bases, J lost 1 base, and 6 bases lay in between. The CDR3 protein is CATSRDEVQETQYF. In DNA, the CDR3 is TGTGCCACCAGCAGAGATGAGGTCCAAGAGACCCAGTACTTC.

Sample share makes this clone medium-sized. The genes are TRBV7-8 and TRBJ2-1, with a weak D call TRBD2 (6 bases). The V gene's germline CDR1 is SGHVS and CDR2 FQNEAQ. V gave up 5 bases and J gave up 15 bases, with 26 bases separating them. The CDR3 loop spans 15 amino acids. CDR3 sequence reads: CASSQRVGRDPNPFF. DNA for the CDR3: TGTGCCAGCAGCCAGAGGGTTGGGCGGGACCCCAATCCGTTCTTC.

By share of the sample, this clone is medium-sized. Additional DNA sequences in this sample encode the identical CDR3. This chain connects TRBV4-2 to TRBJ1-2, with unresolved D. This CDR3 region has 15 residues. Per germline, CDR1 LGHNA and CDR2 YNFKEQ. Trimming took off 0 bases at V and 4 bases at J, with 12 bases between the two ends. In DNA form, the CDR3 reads TGTGCCAGCAGCCAAGATTTGGAGGGTATCTATGGCTACACCTTC. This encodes CASSQDLEGIYGYTF.

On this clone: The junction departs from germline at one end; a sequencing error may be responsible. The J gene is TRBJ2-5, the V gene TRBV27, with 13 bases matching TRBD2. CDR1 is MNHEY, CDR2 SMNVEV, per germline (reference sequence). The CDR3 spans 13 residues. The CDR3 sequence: CASTSTSGGAWNF. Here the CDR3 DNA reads TGTGCCAGCACCTCTACTAGCGGGGGGGCATGGAACTTC.

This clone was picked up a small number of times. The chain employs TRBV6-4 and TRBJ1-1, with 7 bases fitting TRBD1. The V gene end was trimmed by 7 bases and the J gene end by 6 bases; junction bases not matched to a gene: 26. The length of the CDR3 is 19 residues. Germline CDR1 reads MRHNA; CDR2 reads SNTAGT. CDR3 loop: CASNTEWTGRPPWEAEAFF. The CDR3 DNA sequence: TGTGCCAGCAATACTGAATGGACAGGCCGGCCCCCGTGGGAGGCTGAAGCTTTCTTT.

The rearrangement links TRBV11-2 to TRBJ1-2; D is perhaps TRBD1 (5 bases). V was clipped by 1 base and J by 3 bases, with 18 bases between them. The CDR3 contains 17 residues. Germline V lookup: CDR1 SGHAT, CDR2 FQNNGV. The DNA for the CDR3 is TGTGCCAGCAGCTTAGTGGACACTCCGCTTGGGTACTATGGCTACACCTTC. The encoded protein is CASSLVDTPLGYYGYTF.

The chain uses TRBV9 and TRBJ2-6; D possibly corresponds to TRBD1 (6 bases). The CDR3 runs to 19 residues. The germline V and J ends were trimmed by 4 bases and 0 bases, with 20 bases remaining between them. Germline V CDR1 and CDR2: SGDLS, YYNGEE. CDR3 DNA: TGTGCCAGCAGCCCGAGGCACGAGGGGGATGCCTCTGGGGCCAACGTCCTGACTTTC. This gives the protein CASSPRHEGDASGANVLTF.

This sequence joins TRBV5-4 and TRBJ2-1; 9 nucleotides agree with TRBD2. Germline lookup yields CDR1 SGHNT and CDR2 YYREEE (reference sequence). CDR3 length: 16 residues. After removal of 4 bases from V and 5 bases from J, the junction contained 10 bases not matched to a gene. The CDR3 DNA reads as TGTGCCAGCAGCCCCCAGGCGGGAGGGAGCAACAATGAGCAGTTCTTC. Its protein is CASSPQAGGSNNEQFF. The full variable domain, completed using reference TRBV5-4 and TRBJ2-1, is ETGVTQSPTHLIKTRGQQVTLRCSSQSGHNTVSWYQQALGQGPQFIFQYYREEENGRGNFPPRFSGLQFPNYSSELNVNALELDDSALYLCASSPQAGGSNNEQFFGPGTRLTVL.

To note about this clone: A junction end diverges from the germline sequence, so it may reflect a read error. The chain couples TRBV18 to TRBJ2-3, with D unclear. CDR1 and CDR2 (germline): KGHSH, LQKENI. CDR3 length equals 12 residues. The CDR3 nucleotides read TGTGCCAGTTCACCAGTCCCAGATACGCAGTATTTT. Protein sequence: CASSPVPDTQYF.

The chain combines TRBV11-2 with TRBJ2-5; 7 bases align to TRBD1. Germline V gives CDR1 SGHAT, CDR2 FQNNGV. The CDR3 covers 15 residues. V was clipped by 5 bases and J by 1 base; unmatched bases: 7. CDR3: CASSPLGTVQETQYF. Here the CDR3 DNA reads TGTGCCAGCAGCCCGCTCGGGACAGTCCAAGAGACCCAGTACTTC.

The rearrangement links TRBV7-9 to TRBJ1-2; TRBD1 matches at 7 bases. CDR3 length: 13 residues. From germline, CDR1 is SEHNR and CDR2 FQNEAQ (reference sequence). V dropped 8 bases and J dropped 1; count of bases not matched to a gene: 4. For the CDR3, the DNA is TGTGCCAGCGGGACAGAAAATAACTATGGCTACACCTTC. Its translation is CASGTENNYGYTF.

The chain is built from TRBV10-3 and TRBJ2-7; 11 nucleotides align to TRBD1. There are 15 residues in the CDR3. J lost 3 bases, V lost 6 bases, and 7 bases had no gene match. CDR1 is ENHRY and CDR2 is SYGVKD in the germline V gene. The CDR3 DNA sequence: TGTGCCATCAGAACCGGGACAGGGGGGATCTACGAGCAGTACTTC. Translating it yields CAIRTGTGGIYEQYF.

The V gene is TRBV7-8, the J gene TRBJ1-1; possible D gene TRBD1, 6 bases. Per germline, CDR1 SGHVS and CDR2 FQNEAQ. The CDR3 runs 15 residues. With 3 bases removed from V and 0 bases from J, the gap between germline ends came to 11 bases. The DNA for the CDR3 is TGTGCCAGCAGCTTGAACAGGGACCTGAACACTGAAGCTTTCTTT. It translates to CASSLNRDLNTEAFF. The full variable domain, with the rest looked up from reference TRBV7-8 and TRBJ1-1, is GAGVSQSPRYKVAKRGQDVALRCDPISGHVSLFWYQQALGQGPEFLTYFQNEAQLDKSGLPSDRFFAERPEGSVSTLKIQRTQQEDSAVYLCASSLNRDLNTEAFFGQGTRLTVV.

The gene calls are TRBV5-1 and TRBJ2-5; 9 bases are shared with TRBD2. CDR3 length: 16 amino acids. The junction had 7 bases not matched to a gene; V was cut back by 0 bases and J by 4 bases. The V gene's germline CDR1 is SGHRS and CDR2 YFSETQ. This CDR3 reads CASSLAWGLAGETQYF. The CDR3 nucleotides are TGCGCCAGCAGCTTGGCTTGGGGACTAGCCGGAGAGACCCAGTACTTC.

CDR3 amino acids: CSVAEQFF. CDR3 sequence (DNA): TGCAGCGTTGCTGAGCAGTTCTTC. V gene TRBV29-1 combines with J gene TRBJ2-1; D remains unclear. CDR1 and CDR2 from the germline V gene are SQVTM and ANQGSEA. This CDR3 has 8 residues. Deletions cut 4 bases from V and 9 bases from J, with 1 base between.

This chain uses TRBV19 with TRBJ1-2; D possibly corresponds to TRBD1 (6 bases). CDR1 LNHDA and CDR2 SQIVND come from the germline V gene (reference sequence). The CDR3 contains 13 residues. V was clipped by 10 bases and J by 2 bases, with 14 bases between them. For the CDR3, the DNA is TGTGCCACTAAATCCGGACAGAACTATGGCTACACCTTC. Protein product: CATKSGQNYGYTF.

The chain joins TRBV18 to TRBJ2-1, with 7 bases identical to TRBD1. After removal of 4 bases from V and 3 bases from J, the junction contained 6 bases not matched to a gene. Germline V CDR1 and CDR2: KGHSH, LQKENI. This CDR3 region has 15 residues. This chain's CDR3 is CASSHEGDSYNEQFF. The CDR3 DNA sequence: TGTGCCAGCTCACATGAGGGGGACAGCTACAATGAGCAGTTCTTC.

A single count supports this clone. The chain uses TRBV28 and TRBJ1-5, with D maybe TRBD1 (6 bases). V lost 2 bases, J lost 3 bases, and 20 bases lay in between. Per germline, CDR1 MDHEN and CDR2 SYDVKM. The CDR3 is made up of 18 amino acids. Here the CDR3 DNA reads TGTGCCAGCAGTTTAAGTTTTGGGGGCGGGAGGGACAATCAGCCCCAGCATTTT. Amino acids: CASSLSFGGGRDNQPQHF.

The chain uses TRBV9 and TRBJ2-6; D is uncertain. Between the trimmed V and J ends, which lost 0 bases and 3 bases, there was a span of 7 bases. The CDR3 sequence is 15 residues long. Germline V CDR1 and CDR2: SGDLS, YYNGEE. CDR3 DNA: TGTGCCAGCAGCGTAGACCCAAATGGGGCCAACGTCCTGACTTTC. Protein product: CASSVDPNGANVLTF.

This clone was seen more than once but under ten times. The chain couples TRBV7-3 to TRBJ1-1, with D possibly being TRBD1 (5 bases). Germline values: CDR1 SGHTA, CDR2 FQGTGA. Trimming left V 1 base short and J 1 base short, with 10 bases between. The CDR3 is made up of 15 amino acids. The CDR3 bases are TGTGCCAGCAGCTTAATGCCAGGGTCGAACACTGAAGCTTTCTTT. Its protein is CASSLMPGSNTEAFF.